The T cell receptor beta chain under discussion was sequenced for a study of T cell responses to AZD1222 COVID-19 vaccine. On this clone: Antigen unknown.

Sequencing was performed with immunoSEQ multiplex PCR; in TCRdb, only in-frame clones are kept and a portion is missing. Of under 150,000 clones listed, roughly 90% are singletons. General study points: Spike-specific TCRs gained breadth and depth after people received two AZD1222 doses. Nearly half of spike-specific TCRs reportedly target unmutated variant regions.

This CDR3 region has 14 residues. Germline V gives CDR1 SGHDT, CDR2 YYEEEE. The V gene end was trimmed by 0 bases and the J gene end by 3 bases; junction bases not matched to a gene: 3. The J gene is TRBJ2-7, the V gene TRBV5-6; the match to TRBD2 covers 7 bases. The TCR comes from an adult in good health. The sample in question was peripheral blood, obtained on day 0 of AZD1222 vaccination. CDR3 in DNA: TGTGCCAGCAGCTTGGGTCTAGCGGTCTACGAGCAGTACTTC. Protein: CASSLGLAVYEQYF. Full variable domain (outside the CDR3, taken from reference TRBV5-6 and TRBJ2-7): DAGVTQSPTHLIKTRGQQVTLRCSPKSGHDTVSWYQQALGQGPQFIFQYYEEEERQRGNFPDRFSGHQFPNYSSELNVNALLLGDSALYLCASSLGLAVYEQYFGPGTRLTVT.